This entry lists 2 T cell receptor beta chains sequenced from one sample in a study of cytomegalovirus exposure and HLA in healthy donors. Primers: 60 Vbeta forward and 13 Jbeta reverse. Here immunoSEQ multiplex PCR was the method, and the copy in TCRdb shows in-frame clones only, minus some. Here the sample table reports 200,000 to 250,000 clones. Sequenced sample: PBMCs. The receptor source for this set is a girl aged 2-15 years in good health and CMV-seropositive.

V is TRBV28 and J is TRBJ1-3; tentatively, D is TRBD1 (6 bases). The CDR3 length is 15 residues. Trimming left V 10 bases short and J 5 bases short, with 21 bases between. Germline V gene data show CDR1 as MDHEN and CDR2 as SYDVKM. CDR3 amino acids: CATSRGDSSRNTIYF. CDR3 in DNA: TGTGCCACCAGCAGGGGTGACAGTTCGAGAAACACCATATATTTT.

This rearrangement joins TRBV29-1 to TRBJ1-1; D is unresolved. The CDR3 contains 13 residues. Trimming removed 3 bases at V and 4 bases at J, with 12 bases between. Germline CDR1 and CDR2: SQVTM and ANQGSEA. CDR3 residues: CSVDEGGSTEAFF. CDR3 bases: TGCAGCGTTGATGAGGGAGGCAGCACTGAAGCTTTCTTT.